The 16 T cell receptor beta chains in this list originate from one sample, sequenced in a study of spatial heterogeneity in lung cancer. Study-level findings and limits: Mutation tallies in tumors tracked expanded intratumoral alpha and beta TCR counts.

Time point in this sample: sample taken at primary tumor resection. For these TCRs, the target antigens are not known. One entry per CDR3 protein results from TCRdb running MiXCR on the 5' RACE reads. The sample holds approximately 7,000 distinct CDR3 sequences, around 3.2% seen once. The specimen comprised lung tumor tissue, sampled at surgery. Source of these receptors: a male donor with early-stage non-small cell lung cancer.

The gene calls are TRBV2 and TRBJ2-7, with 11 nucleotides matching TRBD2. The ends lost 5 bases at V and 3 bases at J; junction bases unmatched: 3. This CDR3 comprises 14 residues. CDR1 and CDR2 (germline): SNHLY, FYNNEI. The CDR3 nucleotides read TGTGCCAGCAGTTTAGCGGGAGGGATCTACGAGCAGTACTTC. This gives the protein CASSLAGGIYEQYF.

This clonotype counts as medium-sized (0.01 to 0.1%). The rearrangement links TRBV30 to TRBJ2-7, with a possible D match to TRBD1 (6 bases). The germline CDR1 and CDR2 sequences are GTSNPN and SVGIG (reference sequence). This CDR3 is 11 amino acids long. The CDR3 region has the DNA TGTGCGTCGGACAGTTCCTACGAGCAGTACTTC. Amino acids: CASDSSYEQYF.

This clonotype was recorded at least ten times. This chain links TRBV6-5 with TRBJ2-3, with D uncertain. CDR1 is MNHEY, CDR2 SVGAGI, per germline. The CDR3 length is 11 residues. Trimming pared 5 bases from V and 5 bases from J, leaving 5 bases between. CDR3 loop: CASSTEDTQYF. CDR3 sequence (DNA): TGTGCCAGCAGTACGGAAGATACGCAGTATTTT.

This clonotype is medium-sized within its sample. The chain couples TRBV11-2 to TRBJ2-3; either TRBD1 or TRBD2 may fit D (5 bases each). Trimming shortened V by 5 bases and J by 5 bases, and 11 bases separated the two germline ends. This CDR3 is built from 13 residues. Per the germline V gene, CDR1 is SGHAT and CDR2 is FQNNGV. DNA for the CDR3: TGTGCCAGCAGCGAGGGGAGAAGAGATACGCAGTATTTT. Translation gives CASSEGRRDTQYF.

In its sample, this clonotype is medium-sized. The CDR3 nucleotides read TGTGCCAGCAGTTTCCTTGGGGCCGGTAATGAAAAACTGTTTTTT. The encoded protein is CASSFLGAGNEKLFF. J is TRBJ1-4 and V is TRBV5-6; D may be TRBD1 (5 bases). CDR1 and CDR2 from the germline V gene are SGHDT and YYEEEE. Between the trimmed V and J ends, which lost 5 bases and 4 bases, there was a span of 15 bases. The CDR3 covers 15 residues.

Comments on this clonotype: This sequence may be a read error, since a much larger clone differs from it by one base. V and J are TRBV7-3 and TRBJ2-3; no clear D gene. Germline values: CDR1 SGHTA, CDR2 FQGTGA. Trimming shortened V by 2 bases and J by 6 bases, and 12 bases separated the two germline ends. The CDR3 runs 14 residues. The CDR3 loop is CASSLQVGCDTQYF. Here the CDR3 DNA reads TGTGCCAGCAGCTTACAGGTGGGGTGCGATACGCAGTATTTT.

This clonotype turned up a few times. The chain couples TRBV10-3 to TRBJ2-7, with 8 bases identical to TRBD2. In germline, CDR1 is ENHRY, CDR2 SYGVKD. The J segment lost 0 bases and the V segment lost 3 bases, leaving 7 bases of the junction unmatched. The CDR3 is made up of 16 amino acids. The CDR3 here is CAISDKDSGDSYEQYF. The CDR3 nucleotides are TGTGCCATCAGTGACAAGGATAGCGGGGACTCCTACGAGCAGTACTTC.

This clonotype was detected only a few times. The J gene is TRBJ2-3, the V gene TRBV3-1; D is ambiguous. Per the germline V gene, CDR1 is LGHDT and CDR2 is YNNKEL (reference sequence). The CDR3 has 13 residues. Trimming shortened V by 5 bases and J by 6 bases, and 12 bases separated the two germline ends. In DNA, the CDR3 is TGTGCCAGCAGCGTAGGCCACATGGATACGCAGTATTTT. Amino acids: CASSVGHMDTQYF.

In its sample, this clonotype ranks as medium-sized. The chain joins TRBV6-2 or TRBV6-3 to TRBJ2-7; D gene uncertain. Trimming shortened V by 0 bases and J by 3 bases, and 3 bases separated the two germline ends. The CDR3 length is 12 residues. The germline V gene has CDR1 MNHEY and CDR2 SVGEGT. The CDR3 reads CASSYSLYEQYF. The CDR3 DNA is TGTGCCAGCAGTTACTCGCTCTACGAGCAGTACTTC.

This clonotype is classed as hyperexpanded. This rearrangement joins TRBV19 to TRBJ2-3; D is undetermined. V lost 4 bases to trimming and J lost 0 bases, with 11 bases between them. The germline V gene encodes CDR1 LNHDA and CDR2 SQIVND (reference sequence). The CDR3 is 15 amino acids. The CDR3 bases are TGTGCCAGTAGTACCGACACCACTAGCACAGATACGCAGTATTTT. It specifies CASSTDTTSTDTQYF. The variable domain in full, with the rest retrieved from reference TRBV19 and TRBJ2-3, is DGGITQSPKYLFRKEGQNVTLSCEQNLNHDAMYWYRQDPGQGLRLIYYSQIVNDFQKGDIAEGYSVSREKKESFPLTVTSAQKNPTAFYLCASSTDTTSTDTQYFGPGTRLTVL.

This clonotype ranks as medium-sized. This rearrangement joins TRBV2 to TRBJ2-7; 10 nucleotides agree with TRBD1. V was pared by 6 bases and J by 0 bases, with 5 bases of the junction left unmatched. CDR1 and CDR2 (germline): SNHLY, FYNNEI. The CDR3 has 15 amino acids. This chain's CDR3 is CASSLDRGFSYEQYF. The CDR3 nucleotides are TGTGCCAGCAGCCTGGACAGGGGGTTCTCCTACGAGCAGTACTTC.

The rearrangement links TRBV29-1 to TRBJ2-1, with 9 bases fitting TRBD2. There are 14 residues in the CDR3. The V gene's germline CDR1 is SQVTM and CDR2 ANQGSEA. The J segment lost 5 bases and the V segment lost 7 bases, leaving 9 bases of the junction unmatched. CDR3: CSAILAGINNEQFF. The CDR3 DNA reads TGCAGCGCCATACTAGCGGGCATAAACAATGAGCAGTTCTTC.

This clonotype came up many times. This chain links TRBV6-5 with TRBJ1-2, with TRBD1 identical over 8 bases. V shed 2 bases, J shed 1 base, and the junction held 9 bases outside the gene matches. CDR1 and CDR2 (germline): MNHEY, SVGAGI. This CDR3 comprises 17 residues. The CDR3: CASSYERTGTRNYGYTF. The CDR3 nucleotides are TGTGCCAGCAGTTACGAGAGGACAGGGACCCGTAACTATGGCTACACCTTC.

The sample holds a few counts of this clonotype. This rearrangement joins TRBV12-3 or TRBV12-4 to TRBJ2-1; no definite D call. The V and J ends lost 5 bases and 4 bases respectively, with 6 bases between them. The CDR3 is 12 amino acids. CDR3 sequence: CASSLEYNEQFF. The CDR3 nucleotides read TGTGCCAGCAGTCTTGAATACAATGAGCAGTTCTTC.

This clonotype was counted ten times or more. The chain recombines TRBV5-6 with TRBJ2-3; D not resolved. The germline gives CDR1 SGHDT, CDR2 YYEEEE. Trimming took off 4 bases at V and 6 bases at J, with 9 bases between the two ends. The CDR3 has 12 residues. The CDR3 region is CASSPTADTQYF. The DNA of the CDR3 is TGTGCCAGCAGCCCGACGGCGGATACGCAGTATTTT.

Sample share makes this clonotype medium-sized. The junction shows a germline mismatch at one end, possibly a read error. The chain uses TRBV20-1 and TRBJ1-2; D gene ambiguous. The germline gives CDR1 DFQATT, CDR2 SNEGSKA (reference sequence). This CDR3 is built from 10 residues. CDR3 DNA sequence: TGCAGTGCTGGAGACTATGGCTACACCTTC. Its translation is CSAGDYGYTF.